These T cell receptor beta chains were read from a single sample in a study of blood T cell repertoires in COVID-19. Assay used: immunoSEQ multiplex PCR; TCRdb lists only in-frame clones, some missing. The sample has 250,000 or so clones, about four fifths seen once; the top ten hold approximately 4.8%. Input material: peripheral blood. These receptors all come from a woman aged 70-85 years with acute or convalescent COVID-19. Both conserved end residues are part of each CDR3. The D gene is left open where the match is weak. Only some rows state a clone size, as once, few, many or a class for expanded clones.

V gene	J gene	D gene	clone size	CDR3 protein	CDR3 DNA
TRBV7-9	TRBJ1-2	TRBD1	.	CASSVRPGQGHGGYTF	TGTGCCAGCAGTGTACGTCCGGGACAGGGCCACGGGGGCTACACCTTC
TRBV15	TRBJ1-2	TRBD1	.	CATSRGGQYGYTF	TGTGCCACCAGCAGGGGGGGACAGTATGGCTACACCTTC
TRBV27	TRBJ1-2	.	once	CASTPAGPGIWGYTF	TGTGCCAGCACCCCCGCTGGCCCGGGAATTTGGGGCTACACCTTC
TRBV24-1	TRBJ2-5	TRBD1	.	CATSVAGQGLQETQYF	TGTGCCACCAGTGTCGCAGGACAGGGGCTACAAGAGACCCAGTACTTC
TRBV30	TRBJ1-1	.	.	CAWSTGPVTEAFF	TGTGCCTGGAGTACAGGGCCCGTGACTGAAGCTTTCTTT
TRBV4-3	TRBJ1-6	.	.	CASSQDYHRYNSPLHF	TGCGCCAGCAGCCAAGATTATCACAGATATAATTCACCCCTCCACTTT
TRBV10-3	TRBJ1-1	.	.	CAISDSGSPTEAFF	TGTGCCATCAGTGATTCGGGTTCGCCCACTGAAGCTTTCTTT
TRBV2	TRBJ1-2	TRBD1	.	CASIRARQGALGYTF	TGTGCCAGCATAAGGGCTCGACAGGGGGCGCTTGGCTACACCTTC
TRBV18	TRBJ2-1	TRBD1	.	CASSRGTGSYNEQFF	TGTGCCAGCTCCCGAGGGACAGGGTCCTACAATGAGCAGTTCTTC
TRBV4-3	TRBJ2-2	TRBD1	.	CASSRTGNTGELFF	TGCGCCAGCAGCCGGACAGGGAACACCGGGGAGCTGTTTTTT
TRBV27	TRBJ2-7	TRBD1	few	CASSLFISGTGTYEQYF	TGTGCCAGCAGTTTATTTATTTCTGGGACAGGAACCTACGAGCAGTACTTC
TRBV12-3/TRBV12-4	TRBJ1-5	.	.	CASSEGMEPQHF	TGTGCCAGCAGTGAGGGAATGGAGCCCCAGCATTTT
TRBV6-5	TRBJ2-7	.	.	CASSYAESSYEQYF	TGTGCCAGCAGTTACGCCGAGAGCTCCTACGAGCAGTACTTC
TRBV4-2	TRBJ2-2	TRBD2	.	CASSMRSGGATGELFF	TGTGCCAGCAGCATGCGTAGCGGGGGGGCGACCGGGGAGCTGTTTTTT
TRBV5-1	TRBJ1-1	.	.	CASSLQDPRDTEAFF	TGCGCCAGCAGTCTCCAAGATCCCCGCGACACTGAAGCTTTCTTT
TRBV6-5	TRBJ1-2	.	.	CASSYSTGANYGYTF	TGTGCCAGCAGTTACTCGACGGGGGCTAACTATGGCTACACCTTC
TRBV2	TRBJ1-1	.	.	CASSREARGTEAFF	TGTGCCAGCAGTCGAGAGGCTAGGGGCACTGAAGCTTTCTTT
TRBV28	TRBJ2-7	.	.	CASSKGTLAQYF	TGTGCCAGCAGTAAAGGGACATTGGCGCAGTACTTC
TRBV28	TRBJ2-5	.	.	CASSLPVGRAETQYF	TGTGCCAGCAGTTTACCCGTCGGGAGAGCAGAGACCCAGTACTTC
TRBV28	TRBJ1-2	.	.	CASSLRAGGYTF	TGTGCCAGCAGTTTAAGGGCGGGTGGCTACACCTTC
TRBV28	TRBJ2-1	TRBD1	.	CASSKTGGPLTGEQFF	TGTGCCAGCAGTAAAACAGGGGGCCCCCTTACCGGTGAGCAGTTCTTC
TRBV5-4	TRBJ2-7	.	.	CASSLNNRIPSGEQYF	TGTGCCAGCAGCTTAAATAACAGGATCCCCTCGGGCGAGCAGTACTTC
TRBV6-2/TRBV6-3	TRBJ1-3	.	many	CASRLGPARNTIYF	TGTGCCAGCCGCCTGGGGCCGGCGAGAAACACCATATATTTT
TRBV5-5	TRBJ1-2	TRBD1	.	CASSTQGGQNYGYTF	TGTGCCAGCAGCACACAGGGGGGCCAGAACTATGGCTACACCTTC
TRBV6-5	TRBJ1-6	.	once	CASSYSISSYNSPLHF	TGTGCCAGCAGTTACTCGATCAGCTCCTATAATTCACCCCTCCACTTT
TRBV6-2/TRBV6-3	TRBJ1-4	.	.	CASSYLQRVLYTREKLFF	TGTGCCAGCAGTTACCTTCAGAGGGTCTTGTATACGAGGGAAAAACTGTTTTTT
TRBV2	TRBJ1-1	.	.	CASRRGGGTEAFF	TGTGCCAGCCGGAGGGGCGGGGGCACTGAAGCTTTCTTT
TRBV28	TRBJ1-2	.	.	CASSLPQIYGYTF	TGTGCCAGCAGTTTACCCCAGATATATGGCTACACCTTC
TRBV4-1	TRBJ2-2	.	once	CASSQSTANTGELFF	TGCGCCAGCAGCCAAAGCACAGCGAACACCGGGGAGCTGTTTTTT
TRBV7-9	TRBJ2-1	TRBD2	.	CASSISSGAHNEQFF	TGTGCCAGCAGCATAAGTAGCGGGGCGCACAATGAGCAGTTCTTC
TRBV7-9	TRBJ2-1	TRBD1	.	CASSSYRGRGINEQFF	TGTGCCAGCAGCTCCTACAGGGGAAGGGGGATCAATGAGCAGTTCTTC
TRBV4-3	TRBJ2-1	.	few	CASSQTSLAWNEQFF	TGCGCCAGCAGCCAAACCTCCCTAGCGTGGAATGAGCAGTTCTTC
TRBV24-1	TRBJ2-1	TRBD1	.	CATRGQEYNNEQFF	TGTGCCACCAGGGGACAGGAATATAACAATGAGCAGTTCTTC
TRBV5-4	TRBJ2-3	.	.	CASSLGGGALDTQYF	TGTGCCAGCAGCTTAGGTGGGGGGGCCTTGGATACGCAGTATTTT
TRBV5-1	TRBJ2-5	TRBD2	.	CASSFLAGRQETQYF	TGCGCCAGCAGCTTCCTAGCGGGGAGGCAAGAGACCCAGTACTTC
TRBV28	TRBJ1-6	.	.	CASSPRQYSPLHF	TGTGCCAGCAGTCCCCGACAGTATTCACCCCTCCACTTT
TRBV2	TRBJ1-4	.	.	CASRTSDRNEKLFF	TGTGCCAGCAGAACCAGCGACAGAAATGAAAAACTGTTTTTT
TRBV23-1	TRBJ2-6	TRBD1	.	CASSPPTGAAGFSGANVLTF	TGCGCCAGCAGTCCGCCGACAGGGGCCGCTGGGTTCTCTGGGGCCAACGTCCTGACTTTC
TRBV6-5	TRBJ1-3	.	.	CASHREIDGNTIYF	TGTGCCAGCCACAGGGAAATAGACGGAAACACCATATATTTT
TRBV6-6	TRBJ1-2	TRBD1	.	CASSRTGDYGYTF	TGTGCCAGCAGTAGGACAGGGGACTATGGCTACACCTTC
TRBV6-6	TRBJ1-6	.	once	CASTNSGNNSPLHF	TGTGCCAGCACCAACAGTGGCAATAATTCACCCCTCCACTTT
TRBV10-3	TRBJ1-1	.	once	CAIGTTGQNTEAFF	TGTGCCATCGGTACGACAGGACAGAACACTGAAGCTTTCTTT
TRBV7-2	TRBJ2-2	TRBD1	.	CASSSGQGNTGELFF	TGTGCCAGCAGCTCAGGACAGGGGAACACCGGGGAGCTGTTTTTT
TRBV19	TRBJ1-5	TRBD1	.	CASSMDRVRNQPQHF	TGTGCCAGTAGTATGGACAGGGTGCGCAATCAGCCCCAGCATTTT
TRBV9	TRBJ2-1	.	.	CASSVAGRPSYNEQFF	TGTGCCAGCAGCGTAGCAGGGCGCCCCTCCTACAATGAGCAGTTCTTC
TRBV7-2	TRBJ1-3	.	once	CASTPFGNGNTIYF	TGTGCCAGCACCCCCTTCGGTAACGGAAACACCATATATTTT
TRBV7-8	TRBJ2-1	.	.	CASSPIRLRPHNEQFF	TGTGCCAGCAGCCCAATTAGACTGCGACCCCACAATGAGCAGTTCTTC
TRBV19	TRBJ2-7	TRBD1	.	CASSIAWDRGAYEQYF	TGTGCCAGTAGTATAGCCTGGGACAGGGGCGCGTACGAGCAGTACTTC
TRBV4-3	TRBJ1-2	.	.	CASSQDPGGEARGYTF	TGCGCCAGCAGCCAAGATCCGGGAGGGGAGGCAAGAGGCTACACCTTC
TRBV7-9	TRBJ2-5	TRBD1	once	CASSLRGDRGQETQYF	TGTGCCAGCAGCTTACGCGGGGACAGGGGGCAAGAGACCCAGTACTTC
TRBV5-5	TRBJ1-1	.	few	CASSLVGSTEAFF	TGTGCCAGCAGCTTGGTAGGGAGCACTGAAGCTTTCTTT
TRBV7-8	TRBJ1-2	TRBD1	.	CASSSLQGPGGYTF	TGTGCCAGCAGCTCGCTACAGGGGCCTGGGGGCTACACCTTC
TRBV19	TRBJ2-7	TRBD1	few	CASSRDRKYEQYF	TGTGCCAGTAGCCGGGACAGAAAATACGAGCAGTACTTC
TRBV18	TRBJ1-1	.	.	CASSPRTNLNTEAFF	TGTGCCAGCTCACCCCGGACAAACCTGAACACTGAAGCTTTCTTT
TRBV29-1	TRBJ2-7	.	few	CSVEGRFYEQYF	TGCAGCGTTGAGGGGCGGTTCTACGAGCAGTACTTC
TRBV5-4	TRBJ1-6	.	.	CASSLRTVGSPLHF	TGTGCCAGCAGCCTCCGGACAGTTGGTTCACCCCTCCACTTT
TRBV29-1	TRBJ2-2	.	few	CSVGDTNTGELFF	TGCAGCGTTGGGGACACTAACACCGGGGAGCTGTTTTTT
TRBV7-9	TRBJ1-1	.	.	CASSLKRRGNTEAFF	TGTGCCAGCAGCTTAAAGAGGAGAGGGAACACTGAAGCTTTCTTT
TRBV28	TRBJ1-6	.	.	CASSLLRLHNSPLHF	TGTGCCAGCAGTTTATTGAGGCTTCATAATTCACCCCTCCACTTT